Listed below are T cell receptor beta chains from one sample, sequenced in a study of blood T cells in healthy people across ages. TCRdb re-analysed the 5' RACE reads in MiXCR, keeping a single row per CDR3 protein. The sample has approximately 810,000 distinct CDR3 sequences; 29% are singletons. The sample taken for sequencing was blood. These receptors were collected from a woman aged 80 or over in good health. Both conserved end residues are part of each CDR3. The D gene is left open where the match is weak. Clone size, where shown, is once, few, many, or a class for clones that have expanded.

V gene: TRBV28
J gene: TRBJ1-2
clone size: few
D gene: TRBD1
CDR3 protein: CASNGDAGTGGFGYTF
CDR3 DNA: TGTGCCAGCAATGGTGATGCGGGGACAGGGGGCTTTGGCTACACCTTC

V gene: TRBV29-1
J gene: TRBJ2-3
clone size: -
D gene: TRBD2
CDR3 protein: CSVASGYTDTQYF
CDR3 DNA: TGCAGCGTTGCTAGCGGTTACACAGATACGCAGTATTTT

V gene: TRBV7-2
J gene: TRBJ1-5
clone size: -
D gene: TRBD1
CDR3 protein: CASSLAGEGANQPQHF
CDR3 DNA: TGTGCCAGCAGCTTAGCGGGGGAGGGGGCGAATCAGCCCCAGCATTTT

V gene: TRBV10-3
J gene: TRBJ2-7
clone size: many
D gene: -
CDR3 protein: CAISSSQRSPAYEQYF
CDR3 DNA: TGTGCCATCAGTTCTTCTCAACGTTCCCCGGCCTACGAGCAGTACTTC

V gene: TRBV18
J gene: TRBJ2-3
clone size: few
D gene: -
CDR3 protein: CASSPDGVALTDTQYF
CDR3 DNA: TGTGCCAGCTCACCGGACGGGGTGGCGTTGACAGATACGCAGTATTTT

V gene: TRBV7-2
J gene: TRBJ2-3
clone size: few
D gene: -
CDR3 protein: CASSPTRDRDTQYF
CDR3 DNA: TGTGCCAGCAGCCCCACGCGGGATCGGGATACGCAGTATTTT

V gene: TRBV29-1
J gene: TRBJ2-5
clone size: many
D gene: TRBD1
CDR3 protein: CSVEGTGMETQYF
CDR3 DNA: TGCAGCGTTGAAGGGACAGGGATGGAGACCCAGTACTTC

V gene: TRBV19
J gene: TRBJ2-3
clone size: few
D gene: -
CDR3 protein: CASSNPTGPRGTDTQYF
CDR3 DNA: TGTGCCAGTAGTAACCCAACAGGTCCGAGGGGCACAGATACGCAGTATTTT

V gene: TRBV2
J gene: TRBJ1-4
clone size: -
D gene: TRBD1
CDR3 protein: CASSDSSGGVDGFGEKLFF
CDR3 DNA: TGTGCCAGCAGTGACTCGTCAGGGGGCGTCGACGGCTTTGGTGAAAAACTGTTTTTT

V gene: TRBV7-2
J gene: TRBJ1-5
clone size: many
D gene: TRBD1
CDR3 protein: CASSRREGGANQPQHF
CDR3 DNA: TGTGCCAGCAGCCGACGTGAAGGGGGCGCGAATCAGCCCCAGCATTTT

V gene: TRBV10-3
J gene: TRBJ2-7
clone size: once
D gene: TRBD1
CDR3 protein: CAISPDGTGGFNEQYF
CDR3 DNA: TGTGCCATCAGCCCAGACGGGACAGGGGGCTTCAACGAGCAGTACTTC

V gene: TRBV12-3/TRBV12-4
J gene: TRBJ1-6
clone size: many
D gene: TRBD1
CDR3 protein: CASSLRAGGTSPLHF
CDR3 DNA: TGTGCCAGCAGTTTACGCGCAGGGGGGACTTCACCCCTCCACTTT

V gene: TRBV24-1
J gene: TRBJ1-2
clone size: -
D gene: -
CDR3 protein: CATSDSGRGYGYTF
CDR3 DNA: TGTGCCACCAGTGACTCGGGGCGGGGCTATGGCTACACCTTC